The 11 T cell receptor beta chains listed next were all sequenced from one sample in a study of OX40 agonist ivuxolimab in advanced cancers. Clones were sequenced by immunoSEQ multiplex PCR, and TCRdb holds only the in-frame ones, with some missing. The table includes roughly 49,000 clones, around 81% detected once. Sample: CD4+ or CD8+ T cells sorted from blood, taken in a trial of the OX40 agonist ivuxolimab. The receptors come from an adult with an advanced solid tumor such as melanoma, head and neck, liver or kidney cancer.

This clone has just one count. The rearrangement uses TRBV6-7 and TRBJ1-1; D gene unclear. TRBV6-7 is an ORF for which the function is uncertain. CDR3 length: 12 amino acids. Trimming took 6 bases from V and 1 from J, leaving 6 bases between them. As DNA, the CDR3 is TGTGCCAGCAGATCTCAGAACACTGAAGCTTTCTTT. This translates into CASRSQNTEAFF.

CDR3 region: CASRPRGRGHEQYF. The CDR3 bases are TGTGCCAGCAGGCCCCGGGGCAGGGGACACGAGCAGTACTTC. The gene calls are TRBV6-4 and TRBJ2-7, with D possibly being TRBD1 (6 bases). The CDR3 contains 14 residues. The V gene lost 6 bases and the J gene lost 5 bases, with 17 bases spanning the gap. Germline V gene lookup returns CDR1 MRHNA and CDR2 SNTAGT.

This clone was observed a handful of times. The V call is TRBV7-8, the J call TRBJ2-1; D assignment may be TRBD1 or TRBD2 (5 bases each). With 10 bases removed from V and 0 bases from J, the gap between germline ends came to 13 bases. The CDR3 runs 14 residues. Germline lookup yields CDR1 SGHVS and CDR2 FQNEAQ. The CDR3 is CAIPGRSSYNEQFF. CDR3 in DNA: TGTGCCATCCCGGGACGGAGCTCCTACAATGAGCAGTTCTTC.

J is TRBJ1-1 and V is TRBV5-6; D is ambiguous. CDR3 length: 19 amino acids. V was trimmed by 1 base and J by 3 bases, leaving 25 bases between them. Germline CDR1 and CDR2: SGHDT and YYEEEE. The CDR3 coding sequence is TGTGCCAGCAGCTTGTCCTTTAGGGTGGATGGCGTGGCGGACACTGAAGCTTTCTTT. Its translation is CASSLSFRVDGVADTEAFF.

V is TRBV9 and J is TRBJ2-2, with a tentative D call TRBD1 (5 bases). Trimming stripped 0 bases from V and 6 bases from J, with 6 bases between. Germline V gives CDR1 SGDLS, CDR2 YYNGEE. The CDR3 is made up of 13 amino acids. For the CDR3, the DNA is TGTGCCAGCAGCGTAGGCAGGGCCGGGGAGCTGTTTTTT. This codes for CASSVGRAGELFF. The entire variable domain, with the rest obtained from reference TRBV9 and TRBJ2-2, is as follows: DSGVTQTPKHLITATGQRVTLRCSPRSGDLSVYWYQQSLDQGLQFLIQYYNGEERAKGNILERFSAQQFPDLHSELNLSSLELGDSALYFCASSVGRAGELFFGEGSRLTVL.

The J gene is TRBJ1-2, the V gene TRBV6-1; 8 nucleotides line up with TRBD1. The CDR3 totals 16 residues. Germline assignment: CDR1 MNHNS and CDR2 SASEGT. V shed 4 bases, J shed 5 bases, and the junction held 12 bases outside the gene matches. CDR3 region: CASSGRDRRWGYGYTF. The CDR3 nucleotides are TGTGCCAGCAGTGGCCGGGACAGGCGTTGGGGGTATGGCTACACCTTC.

As to this clone: Other nucleotide sequences in the sample specify the same CDR3. The chain carries TRBV4-3 and TRBJ2-7, with D maybe TRBD1 (6 bases). The CDR3 runs 15 residues. Germline CDR1 reads LGHNA; CDR2 reads YSLEER. Trimming removed 3 bases from V and 1 base from J, with 13 bases in between. CDR3 nucleotides: TGCGCCAGCAGCCAGGAGCGACAGGTGTCCTACGAGCAGTACTTC. It encodes CASSQERQVSYEQYF.

The J gene is TRBJ1-5, the V gene TRBV5-8, with 7 bases lining up with TRBD1. The V segment lost 4 bases and the J segment 5 bases; nucleotides outside the gene matches: 9. Germline V CDR1 and CDR2: SGHTS, YDEGEE. CDR3 size: 15 residues. DNA for the CDR3: TGTGCCAGCAGCCTTCAGGGGGAGTTCGATCAGCCCCAGCATTTT. Protein sequence: CASSLQGEFDQPQHF.

V usage is TRBV13 and J usage is TRBJ2-3; perhaps TRBD1 as D (6 bases). The CDR3 totals 16 residues. Germline CDR1 reads PRHDT; CDR2 reads FYEKMQ (reference sequence). V lost 0 bases to trimming and J lost 2 bases, with 12 bases between them. In nucleotides, the CDR3 is TGTGCCAGCAGCTTAGGACAGGGTCTCGTCACAGATACGCAGTATTTT. Residues: CASSLGQGLVTDTQYF.

The chain couples TRBV6-5 to TRBJ2-7; D unresolved. The germline gives CDR1 MNHEY, CDR2 SVGAGI. V lost 0 bases and J 0 bases, leaving 6 bases between the germline ends. The length of the CDR3 is 14 residues. As DNA, the CDR3 is TGTGCCAGCAGTTACTCTGGCAACTCCTACGAGCAGTACGTC. Residues: CASSYSGNSYEQYV.

The chain couples TRBV27 to TRBJ2-7, with D maybe TRBD1 (6 bases). V was cut by 5 bases and J by 1 base, with 9 bases left in between. Germline V gene lookup returns CDR1 MNHEY and CDR2 SMNVEV (reference sequence). The CDR3 totals 13 residues. The CDR3 region is CASSPGHSYEQYF. DNA for the CDR3: TGTGCCAGCAGTCCGGGACATTCCTACGAGCAGTACTTC.